This T cell receptor beta chain was identified in a study of control samples from healthy donors and cancer patients. CDR1 LNHDA and CDR2 SQIVND come from the germline V gene (reference sequence). The CDR3 consists of 14 residues. V was clipped by 5 bases and J by 3 bases, with 12 bases between them. Measured with immunoSEQ multiplex PCR; TCRdb has only the in-frame clones, and not every one. The sample holds roughly 120,000 clones, less than 95% seen once. The sample comprised blood. The V call is TRBV19, the J call TRBJ2-3, with D tentatively TRBD1 or TRBD2 (5 bases each). The sequence derives from a man under 40 in good health. CDR3 residues: CASSFGDPTDTQYF. The CDR3 DNA reads TGTGCCAGTAGTTTCGGGGACCCTACAGATACGCAGTATTTT. Complete variable domain (other parts from reference TRBV19 and TRBJ2-3): DGGITQSPKYLFRKEGQNVTLSCEQNLNHDAMYWYRQDPGQGLRLIYYSQIVNDFQKGDIAEGYSVSREKKESFPLTVTSAQKNPTAFYLCASSFGDPTDTQYFGPGTRLTVL.